What follows are 14 T cell receptor beta chains derived from one specimen sequenced in a study of shared clonotypes between healthy human individuals. TCRdb's copy holds only in-frame clones and misses some; the assay was immunoSEQ multiplex PCR. The sample records a few million clones, approximately 94% being singletons. The sequenced material came from naive CD4+ T cells sorted from blood. The subset was: CD45RA+ positively selected. All receptors come from a man aged 18 to 30 in good health.

This clone appeared once. This chain joins TRBV11-3 and TRBJ2-1, with 11 bases that match TRBD2. CDR3 length equals 14 residues. V lost 5 bases to trimming and J lost 9 bases; unmatched junction nucleotides: 6. The germline V gene encodes CDR1 SGHNT and CDR2 YENEEA. The CDR3 coding sequence is TGTGCCAGCAGCCTCACTAGCGGGAGTCTTGAGCAGTTCTTC. Its translation is CASSLTSGSLEQFF.

The chain carries TRBV7-3 and TRBJ2-2, with TRBD1 matching 7 bases. Germline V lookup: CDR1 SGHTA, CDR2 FQGTGA. With V trimmed by 6 bases and J by 7 bases, 5 bases remained unmatched. This CDR3 is built from 13 residues. CDR3 loop: CASRGQTSGELFF. CDR3 nucleotides: TGTGCCAGCAGGGGACAGACAAGCGGGGAGCTGTTTTTT.

The CDR3 DNA sequence: TGTGCCTGGAGAGCCATGGACAGTTCCTACGAGCAGTACTTC. It codes for CAWRAMDSSYEQYF. The gene calls are TRBV30 and TRBJ2-7; D is perhaps TRBD1 (6 bases). Germline V CDR1 and CDR2: GTSNPN, SVGIG (reference sequence). CDR3 size: 14 residues. Trimming shortened V by 3 bases and J by 1 base, and 13 bases separated the two germline ends.

In nucleotides, the CDR3 is TGCGCCAGCAGCTACTGGGACGGGAGTGAGACCCAGTACTTC. Amino acid sequence: CASSYWDGSETQYF. V gene TRBV5-1 combines with J gene TRBJ2-5, with a possible D match to TRBD2 (6 bases). Germline V CDR1 and CDR2: SGHRS, YFSETQ. The CDR3 consists of 14 residues. V shed 3 bases and J shed 5 bases, with 14 bases lying between them.

This clone was counted only a few times. At the DNA level, this CDR3 is encoded by other sequences in the same sample as well. This rearrangement joins TRBV7-9 to TRBJ1-1, with a weak D call TRBD1 (5 bases). Germline lookup yields CDR1 SEHNR and CDR2 FQNEAQ (reference sequence). This CDR3 comprises 13 residues. Trimming removed 3 bases from V and 5 bases from J, with 10 bases in between. This chain's CDR3 is CASSLRGETEAFF. DNA of the CDR3: TGTGCCAGCAGCTTGAGAGGGGAGACTGAAGCTTTCTTT.

The chain is built from TRBV10-2 and TRBJ2-4, with 11 bases identical to TRBD2. This CDR3 contains 18 residues. V lost 4 bases to trimming and J lost 3 bases; unmatched junction nucleotides: 11. CDR1 and CDR2 from the germline V gene are WSHSY and SAAADI. The chain's CDR3 is CASSGLWIAGGGKNIQYF. The CDR3 region has the DNA TGCGCCAGCAGTGGTTTGTGGATAGCGGGAGGGGGCAAAAACATTCAGTACTTC.

The J gene is TRBJ2-2, the V gene TRBV2; possibly TRBD1 for D (5 bases). Deletions cut 11 bases from V and 4 bases from J, with 14 bases between. Germline CDR1 and CDR2: SNHLY and FYNNEI. The CDR3 consists of 13 residues. The CDR3 here is CAGTYRGTGELFF. The DNA for the CDR3 is TGTGCCGGAACTTATAGGGGCACCGGGGAGCTGTTTTTT.

The V call is TRBV27, the J call TRBJ1-5, with D perhaps matching TRBD1 (6 bases). The V gene lost 5 bases and the J gene lost 7 bases, with 21 bases spanning the gap. The CDR3 has 16 residues. Per germline, CDR1 MNHEY and CDR2 SMNVEV (reference sequence). In DNA form, the CDR3 reads TGTGCCAGCAGTCCCCAACAGGGTAAGGCCGACCAGCCCCAGCATTTT. It yields the protein CASSPQQGKADQPQHF.

V is TRBV11-2 and J is TRBJ2-5, with D possibly matching TRBD2 (6 bases). Per the germline V gene, CDR1 is SGHAT and CDR2 is FQNNGV. The CDR3 sequence is 16 residues long. V was trimmed by 3 bases and J by 0 bases, leaving 14 bases between them. The CDR3 coding sequence is TGTGCCAGCAGCTTCGGAGGGACGCGGTACCAAGAGACCCAGTACTTC. Translated: CASSFGGTRYQETQYF. The variable domain in full, with the rest retrieved from reference TRBV11-2 and TRBJ2-5, is EAGVAQSPRYKIIEKRQSVAFWCNPISGHATLYWYQQILGQGPKLLIQFQNNGVVDDSQLPKDRFSAERLKGVDSTLKIQPAKLEDSAVYLCASSFGGTRYQETQYFGPGTRLLVL.

The CDR3 loop reads CASSKLPGNTIYF. The CDR3 region has the DNA TGTGCCAGTAGTAAGCTCCCTGGAAACACCATATATTTT. V usage is TRBV19 and J usage is TRBJ1-3; unclear D gene. Trimming took 4 bases from V and 2 from J, leaving 6 bases between them. From germline, CDR1 is LNHDA and CDR2 SQIVND (reference sequence). The length of the CDR3 is 13 residues.

This clone turned up a few times. This chain links TRBV4-1 with TRBJ1-3; D is uncertain. Germline lookup yields CDR1 MGHRA and CDR2 YSYEKL. The CDR3 is 11 residues long. V lost 1 base to trimming and J lost 10 bases, with 5 bases between them. The chain's CDR3 is CASSQGGTIYF. The CDR3 nucleotides are TGCGCCAGCAGCCAAGGGGGAACCATATATTTT.

This chain links TRBV18 with TRBJ2-1; TRBD1 matches at 9 bases. The CDR3 sequence is 15 residues long. Germline lookup yields CDR1 KGHSH and CDR2 LQKENI. The V gene end was trimmed by 5 bases and the J gene end by 5 bases; junction bases not matched to a gene: 7. The CDR3 DNA is TGTGCCAGCTCAATCTCCGGGACAGGGAACAATGAGCAGTTCTTC. This sequence encodes CASSISGTGNNEQFF.

The chain has TRBV25-1 and TRBJ2-7; D perhaps matches TRBD2 (6 bases). V was pared by 4 bases and J by 1 base, with 11 bases between. Germline assignment: CDR1 MGHDK and CDR2 SYGVNS. The CDR3 is 14 residues long. The CDR3 sequence: CASSGGTASYEQYF. The CDR3 DNA sequence: TGTGCCAGCAGTGGGGGGACTGCATCCTACGAGCAGTACTTC.

The chain combines TRBV5-1 with TRBJ1-6; possible D gene TRBD1, 5 bases. The CDR3 extends over 15 amino acids. The ends were cut back, 5 bases at V and 10 bases at J, with 19 bases in the middle. The germline gives CDR1 SGHRS, CDR2 YFSETQ. DNA for the CDR3: TGCGCCAGCAGTGTGGGGCAGTCCCAGAACTCACCCCTCCACTTT. Its protein product is CASSVGQSQNSPLHF.